What follows describes a single T cell receptor (beta chain). Its antigen is still unknown. This specimen comes from a study of shared clonotypes between healthy human individuals. Study background: The study used three CD4 naive, three CD4 memory, two CD8 naive and one CD8 memory plate per donor.

Study outcomes and limitations: Generation probability values for non-shared clonotypes were lower than those for clonotypes shared by all four donors.

Germline assignment: CDR1 MNHNY and CDR2 SVGAGI (reference sequence). V was clipped by 5 bases and J by 7 bases, with 15 bases between them. This CDR3 is 13 amino acids long. Assay: immunoSEQ multiplex PCR; the TCRdb copy retains only in-frame clones and omits some. The sample has 2 million to 2.5 million clones; about nine tenths are singletons. The chain couples TRBV6-6 to TRBJ2-7; tentative D call: TRBD1 (6 bases). Sequencing was done on a sample of naive CD4+ T cells from PBMCs. Indicated subset: CD45RA+ positively selected. The TCR originated in a man aged 18 to 30 in good health. Some clones in this sample may be carry-over from other donors' samples. The CDR3 nucleotides read TGTGCCAGCAGTCCCCTGGGGGCTGGAGAGCAGTACTTC. It is translated as CASSPLGAGEQYF.